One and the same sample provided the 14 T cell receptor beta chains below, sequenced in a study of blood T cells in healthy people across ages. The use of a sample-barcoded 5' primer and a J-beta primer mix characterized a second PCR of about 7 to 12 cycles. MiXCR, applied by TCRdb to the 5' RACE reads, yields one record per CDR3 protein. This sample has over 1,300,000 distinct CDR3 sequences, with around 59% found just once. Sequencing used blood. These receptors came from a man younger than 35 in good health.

CDR3 in amino acids: CASSEYYPDGGSNEQFF. CDR3 DNA: TGTGCCAGCAGTGAATATTATCCGGACGGCGGCAGCAATGAGCAGTTCTTC. The chain couples TRBV25-1 to TRBJ2-1; D unresolved. The V gene's germline CDR1 is MGHDK and CDR2 SYGVNS. The CDR3 extends over 17 amino acids. Trimming took off 0 bases at V and 6 bases at J, with 18 bases between the two ends.

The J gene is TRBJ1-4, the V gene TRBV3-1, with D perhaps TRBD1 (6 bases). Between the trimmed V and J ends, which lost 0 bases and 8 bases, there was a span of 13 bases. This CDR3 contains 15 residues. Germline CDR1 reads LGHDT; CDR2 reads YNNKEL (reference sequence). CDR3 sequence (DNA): TGTGCCAGCAGCCAAGATTCGAGGGGGAGGGAAAAACTGTTTTTT. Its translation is CASSQDSRGREKLFF.

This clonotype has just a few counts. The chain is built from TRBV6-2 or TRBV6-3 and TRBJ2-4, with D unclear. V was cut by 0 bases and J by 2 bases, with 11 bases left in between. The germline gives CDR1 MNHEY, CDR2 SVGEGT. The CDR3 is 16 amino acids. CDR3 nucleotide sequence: TGTGCCAGCAGTTACTCGACCTCCCCTCCCAAAAACATTCAGTACTTC. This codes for CASSYSTSPPKNIQYF.

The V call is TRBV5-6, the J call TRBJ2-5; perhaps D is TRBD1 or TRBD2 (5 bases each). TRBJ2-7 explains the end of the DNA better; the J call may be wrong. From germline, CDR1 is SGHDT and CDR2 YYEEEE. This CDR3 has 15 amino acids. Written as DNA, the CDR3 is TGTGCCAGCAGCTCCCCTGGGGGTAGGGCCTACGAGCAGTACTTC. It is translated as CASSSPGGRAYEQYF.

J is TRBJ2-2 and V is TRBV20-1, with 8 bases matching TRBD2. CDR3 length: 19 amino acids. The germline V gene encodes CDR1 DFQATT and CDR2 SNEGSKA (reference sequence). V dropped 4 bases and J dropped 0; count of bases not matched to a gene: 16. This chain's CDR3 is CSATIAGLPNPPNTGELFF. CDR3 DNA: TGCAGTGCTACAATAGCGGGACTCCCAAACCCTCCGAACACCGGGGAGCTGTTTTTT.

The DNA for the CDR3 is TGTGCCAGCAGCCTGCACGGAATTGCCGAATTCCAGGGAGGGGGCACAGATACGCAGTATTTT. Translated, it gives CASSLHGIAEFQGGGTDTQYF. J is TRBJ2-3 and V is TRBV11-1, with 7 bases fitting TRBD2. The junction had 24 bases not matched to a gene; V was cut back by 5 bases and J by 1 base. The CDR3 has 21 residues. Per the germline V gene, CDR1 is SGHAT and CDR2 is FQDESV (reference sequence).

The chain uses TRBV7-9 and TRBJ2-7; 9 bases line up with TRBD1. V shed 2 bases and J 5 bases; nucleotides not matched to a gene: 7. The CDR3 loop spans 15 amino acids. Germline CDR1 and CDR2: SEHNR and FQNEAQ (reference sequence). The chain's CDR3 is CASSLSTGGYNEQYF. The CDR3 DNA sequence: TGTGCCAGCAGCTTAAGTACAGGGGGCTATAACGAGCAGTACTTC.

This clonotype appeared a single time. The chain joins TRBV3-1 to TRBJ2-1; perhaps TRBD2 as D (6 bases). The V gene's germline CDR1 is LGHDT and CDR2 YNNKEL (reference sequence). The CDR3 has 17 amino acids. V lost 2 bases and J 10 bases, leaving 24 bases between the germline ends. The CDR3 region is CASSQLQYSGSGGEQFF. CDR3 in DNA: TGTGCCAGCAGCCAACTTCAGTATAGCGGATCTGGGGGGGAGCAGTTCTTC.

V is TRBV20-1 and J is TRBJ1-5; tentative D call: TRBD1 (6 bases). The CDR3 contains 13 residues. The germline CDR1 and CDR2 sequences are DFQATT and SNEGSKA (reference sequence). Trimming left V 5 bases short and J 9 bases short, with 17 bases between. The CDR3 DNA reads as TGCAGTGCTGCGGGGGCCTCACTATCGCCCCAGCATTTT. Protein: CSAAGASLSPQHF.

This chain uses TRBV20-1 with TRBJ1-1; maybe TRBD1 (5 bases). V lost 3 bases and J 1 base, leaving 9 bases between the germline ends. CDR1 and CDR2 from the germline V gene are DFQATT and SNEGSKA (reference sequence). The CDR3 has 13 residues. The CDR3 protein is CSASETANTEAFF. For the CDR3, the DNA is TGCAGTGCTAGCGAGACAGCGAACACTGAAGCTTTCTTT.

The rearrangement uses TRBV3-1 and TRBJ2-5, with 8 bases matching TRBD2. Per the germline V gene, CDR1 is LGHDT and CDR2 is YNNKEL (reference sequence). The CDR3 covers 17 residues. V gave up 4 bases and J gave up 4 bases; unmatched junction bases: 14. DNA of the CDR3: TGTGCCAGCAGCCCCGTAGAACCGGGACTAGTCGGAGAGACCCAGTACTTC. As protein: CASSPVEPGLVGETQYF.

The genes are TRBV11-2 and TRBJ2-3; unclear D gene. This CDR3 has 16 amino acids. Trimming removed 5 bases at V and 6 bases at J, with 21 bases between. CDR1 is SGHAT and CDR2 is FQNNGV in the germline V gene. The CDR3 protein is CASSHSDPGLWDTQYF. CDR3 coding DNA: TGTGCCAGCAGCCACAGCGACCCGGGCCTATGGGATACGCAGTATTTT.

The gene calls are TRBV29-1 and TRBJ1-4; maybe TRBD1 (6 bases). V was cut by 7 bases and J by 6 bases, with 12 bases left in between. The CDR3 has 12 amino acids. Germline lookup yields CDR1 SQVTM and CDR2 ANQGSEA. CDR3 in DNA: TGCAGCGCTGCACAGGGTGATGAAAAACTGTTTTTT. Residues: CSAAQGDEKLFF. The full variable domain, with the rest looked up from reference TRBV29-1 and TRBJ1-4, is SAVISQKPSRDICQRGTSLTIQCQVDSQVTMMFWYRQQPGQSLTLIATANQGSEATYESGFVIDKFPISRPNLTFSTLTVSNMSPEDSSIYLCSAAQGDEKLFFGSGTQLSVL.

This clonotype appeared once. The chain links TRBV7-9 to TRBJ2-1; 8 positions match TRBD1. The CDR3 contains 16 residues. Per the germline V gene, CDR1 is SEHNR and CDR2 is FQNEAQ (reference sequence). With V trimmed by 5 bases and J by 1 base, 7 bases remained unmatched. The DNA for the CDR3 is TGTGCCAGCAGCCCTTCACAGGGGGGATCCTACAATGAGCAGTTCTTC. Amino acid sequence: CASSPSQGGSYNEQFF.